This T cell receptor beta chain comes out of a study of Ad26.COV2.S vaccination and SARS-CoV-2 variants. Overall study context: Ad26.COV2.S shots went into the muscle once or twice, 56 days apart. Points from the study as a whole: After vaccination, substantial breadth of spike-specific CD8+ and CD4+ responses was reported. Recipients of vaccine and of placebo showed similar breadth of their non-spike TCR repertoires.

Concerning this clone itself: Its specificity is not known.

The treatment: over 15 received Ad26.COV2.S at low or high dose, single or two shots; about five received placebo; per-sample allocation not given. All samples were drawn on day 63, counting from the first vaccine or placebo injection. This CDR3 is built from 22 residues. The V segment lost 1 base and the J segment 2 bases; nucleotides outside the gene matches: 21. Germline CDR1 SGHDN, CDR2 FVKESK. The protocol was immunoSEQ multiplex PCR, while the TCRdb copy is restricted to in-frame clones and leaves out a portion. Here the sample spans roughly 500,000 clones, 87% being singletons. This specimen consisted of peripheral blood, obtained in a trial of Ad26.COV2.S vaccine versus placebo. This TCR was recovered from a person between 18 and 59 years old who received the Ad26.COV2.S COVID-19 vaccine or a placebo. The chain links TRBV14 to TRBJ2-3, with 10 bases lining up with TRBD1. CDR3 amino acids: CASSQVARDRGRRAGITDTQYF. Here the CDR3 DNA reads TGTGCCAGCAGCCAAGTAGCCCGGGACAGGGGTCGGAGAGCGGGAATCACAGATACGCAGTATTTT.